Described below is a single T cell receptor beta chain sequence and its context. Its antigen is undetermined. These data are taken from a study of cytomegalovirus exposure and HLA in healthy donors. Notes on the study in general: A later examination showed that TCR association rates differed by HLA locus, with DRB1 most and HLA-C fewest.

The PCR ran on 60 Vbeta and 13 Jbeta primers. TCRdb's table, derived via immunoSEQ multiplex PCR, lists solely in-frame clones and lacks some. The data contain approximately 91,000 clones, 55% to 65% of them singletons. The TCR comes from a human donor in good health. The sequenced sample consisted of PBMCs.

CDR3 residues: CSAGTRSYNEQFF. The CDR3 region has the DNA TGCAGCGCTGGGACTAGGTCCTACAATGAGCAGTTCTTC. The chain combines TRBV29-1 with TRBJ2-1, with TRBD2 identical over 8 bases. This CDR3 is 13 amino acids long. Germline CDR1 and CDR2: SQVTM and ANQGSEA. Trimming took 7 bases from V and 1 from J; bases not matched to a gene: 3.